One and the same sample provided the 2 T cell receptor beta chains below, sequenced in a study of cytomegalovirus exposure and HLA in healthy donors (dated by TCRdb to about 2017). The library was obtained by the immunoSEQ multiplex PCR assay. Here the immuneACCESS table is served through TCRdb, limited to in-frame sequences with V and J called. Missing clones are a known gap in these copies; in checked studies unresolved V genes cover under half, and the rest lacks a known reason. Across this sample there are more than 85,000 clones, with over 85% seen only once. The ten largest clones add up to approximately 1.1% of the sample. Input material: PBMCs. These receptors came from a young woman in good health and CMV-seropositive.

This clone appeared a single time. J is TRBJ1-1 and V is TRBV30, with D possibly being TRBD1 (5 bases). This CDR3 is 12 amino acids long. The V gene lost 1 base and the J gene lost 3 bases, with 6 bases spanning the gap. Per the germline V gene, CDR1 is GTSNPN and CDR2 is SVGIG (reference sequence). The CDR3, as DNA: TGTGCCTGGAGTGGGGGGGACACTGAAGCTTTCTTT. Protein sequence: CAWSGGDTEAFF.

This clone was found a few times. V usage is TRBV13 and J usage is TRBJ2-1, with 9 bases matching TRBD2. The germline gives CDR1 PRHDT, CDR2 FYEKMQ (reference sequence). This CDR3 is built from 15 residues. V shed 5 bases, J shed 3 bases, and the junction held 5 bases outside the gene matches. The CDR3 DNA is TGTGCCAGCAGCCCCCGCGGGGGGGGCTACAATGAGCAGTTCTTC. This gives the protein CASSPRGGGYNEQFF.